This T cell receptor (beta chain) was identified in a study of response to subunit inactivated influenza vaccine. Study results and caveats: Authors suggested that a seasonal influenza vaccination recruits few new T cells each time.

Using its own MiXCR run on the RT-PCR reads, TCRdb lists one record per CDR3 protein. The sample has fewer than 750,000 distinct CDR3 sequences, 12% to 15% seen once; the top ten hold approximately 10%. About this clonotype: The target antigen is unknown.

V shed 6 bases and J shed 1 base, with 13 bases lying between them. The CDR3 is 16 residues long. The V gene's germline CDR1 is MNHNS and CDR2 SASEGT. This receptor was obtained from a man in his forties or fifties who received an inactivated influenza vaccine. The source was PBMCs from blood, collected about 11 days after vaccination. V is TRBV6-1 and J is TRBJ2-6; D is possibly TRBD1 or TRBD2 (6 bases each). CDR3 protein: CASSRGGGSGANVLTF. Here the CDR3 DNA reads TGTGCCAGCAGCAGGGGAGGCGGTTCTGGGGCCAACGTCCTGACTTTC.